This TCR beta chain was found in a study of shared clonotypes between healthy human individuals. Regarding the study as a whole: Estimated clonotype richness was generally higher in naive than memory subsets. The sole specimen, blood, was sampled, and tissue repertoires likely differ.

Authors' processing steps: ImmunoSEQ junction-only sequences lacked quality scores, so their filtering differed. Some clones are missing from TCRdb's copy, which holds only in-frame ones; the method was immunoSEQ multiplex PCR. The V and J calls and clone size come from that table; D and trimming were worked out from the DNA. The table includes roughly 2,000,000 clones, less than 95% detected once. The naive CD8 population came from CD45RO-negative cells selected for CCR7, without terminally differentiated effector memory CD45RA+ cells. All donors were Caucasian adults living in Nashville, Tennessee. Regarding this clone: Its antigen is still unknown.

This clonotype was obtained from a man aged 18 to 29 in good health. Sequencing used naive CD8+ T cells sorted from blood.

For the CDR3, the DNA is TGTGCCAGCGGATGGGGAGGGCAGGCCTACGAGCAGTACTTC. Translated: CASGWGGQAYEQYF. V and J are TRBV5-6 and TRBJ2-7; 7 bases are shared with TRBD2. The CDR3 is 14 residues long. The trim removed 7 bases at V and 2 bases at J, leaving 9 bases unmatched. CDR1 is SGHDT, CDR2 YYEEEE, per germline.